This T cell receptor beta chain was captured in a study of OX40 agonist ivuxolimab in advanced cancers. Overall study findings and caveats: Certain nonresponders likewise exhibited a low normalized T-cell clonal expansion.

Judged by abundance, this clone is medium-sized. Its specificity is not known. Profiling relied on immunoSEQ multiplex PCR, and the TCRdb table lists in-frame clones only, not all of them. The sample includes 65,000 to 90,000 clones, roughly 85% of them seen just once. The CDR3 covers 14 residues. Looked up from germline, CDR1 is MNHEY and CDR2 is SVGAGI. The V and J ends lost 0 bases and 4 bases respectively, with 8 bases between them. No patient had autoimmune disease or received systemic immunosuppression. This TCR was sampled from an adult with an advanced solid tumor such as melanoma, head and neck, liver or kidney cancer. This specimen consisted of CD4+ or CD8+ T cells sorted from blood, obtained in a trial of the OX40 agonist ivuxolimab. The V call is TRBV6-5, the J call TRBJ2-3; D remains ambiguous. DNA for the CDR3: TGTGCCAGCAGTTACTCGAATGCGGCAGATACGCAGTATTTT. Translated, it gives CASSYSNAADTQYF.